The 18 T cell receptor delta chains in this list originate from one sample, sequenced in a study of gamma delta lymphoproliferative disorders and STAT genes (dated by TCRdb to the late 2010s). The library was made by multiplex PCR. The instrument given in TCRdb is Illumina MiSeq. With CATT, TCRdb called clones again from the public reads; duplicate DNA rows were later joined. The sample table records over a thousand delta-chain clones; around 1.8% of these occur just once. In total, the top ten clones hold 45% to 60% of the sample. TCR sequencing was performed on genomic DNA from peripheral blood mononuclear cells isolated from patients and controls. The sample was blood. The receptor set was obtained from a human donor in good health.

In regard to this clone: This DNA translates differently at residue 10 from the TCRdb protein, which is that of a much larger clone; a read error is likely, and the protein shown is the DNA's own translation. The V gene is TRDV2, the J gene TRDJ1; D not certain. Per germline, CDR1 GEAIGNYY and CDR2 EKD. V lost 0 bases and J lost 0, with 16 bases in between. This CDR3 region has 17 residues. The CDR3 loop is CACDTVGTEPNTDKLIF. CDR3 bases: TGTGCCTGTGACACCGTAGGGACCGAACCCAACACCGATAAACTCATCTTT.

There are a few counts of this clone. No V segment was called; the J segment is TRDJ1; the D call in the table, TRDD3, was not verified against the DNA. This CDR3 has 16 residues. The CDR3 loop is CAIRRKFGDTSDKLIF. The CDR3, as DNA: TGTGCCATCCGACGGAAATTCGGGGATACTTCCGATAAACTCATCTTT.

With respect to this clone: The mismatch at residue 13 between this DNA's translation and the TCRdb protein of a much larger clone likely reflects a read error; the protein shown is translated from the DNA. The chain employs TRDV1 and TRDJ1, with D perhaps TRDD2 or TRDD3 (5 bases each). The V gene's germline CDR1 is TSWWSYY and CDR2 QGS. The germline V and J ends were trimmed by 1 base and 4 bases, with 22 bases remaining between them. The CDR3 runs 18 residues. The CDR3 nucleotides are TGTGCTCTTGGGGAACCTTTGTATGGGGAGCCCTACATCGATAAACTCATCTTT. This encodes CALGEPLYGEPYIDKLIF.

Notes on this clone: A far larger clone is one nucleotide away, so this likely arose from a read error. This sample includes further DNA sequences coding for the same CDR3. The CDR3 nucleotides are TGTGCCTGTGACCCCGTTTCGGGGGGATCTTACACTGATAAACTCATCTTT. It codes for CACDPVSGGSYTDKLIF. The chain links TRDV2 to TRDJ1; 7 bases align to TRDD3. The length of the CDR3 is 17 residues. Germline V gene sequence: CDR1 GEAIGNYY, CDR2 EKD.

On this clone itself: TCRdb has a much larger clone's protein, which differs at residue 17 from the translation of this DNA, likely because of a read error; what is shown is the protein translated from the DNA. The genes are TRDV1 and TRDJ2, with D perhaps TRDD2 or TRDD3 (7 bases each). CDR3 length: 19 residues. Germline-derived CDR1 and CDR2 are TSWWSYY and QGS. The DNA of the CDR3 is TGTGCTCTTGGGGAAATAGCCTTCCTTCATGTACTGGGGAGGGCACAATTCTTCTTT. It specifies CALGEIAFLHVLGRAQFFF.

In this sample, this clone turned up a few times. TCRdb records a much larger clone's protein for this DNA, with a difference at residue 13 that likely arises from a read error; the protein given is the translation of the DNA. This rearrangement joins TRDV2 to TRDJ1, with 7 bases that match TRDD3. Per the germline V gene, CDR1 is GEAIGNYY and CDR2 is EKD. This CDR3 is 16 amino acids long. CDR3 DNA: TGTGCCTGTGACACGGTAGGTGGGGGAAACACCGATACACTCATCTTT. Translated: CACDTVGGGNTDTLIF.

Remarks on this clone: The TCRdb protein comes from a much larger clone and disagrees with this DNA's translation at residue 18, likely due to a read error; the protein given here is derived from the DNA. The chain combines TRDV2 with TRDJ1, with 8 bases matching TRDD3. Germline V CDR1 and CDR2: GEAIGNYY, EKD. CDR3 size: 20 residues. Written as DNA, the CDR3 is TGTGCCTGTGTACCGCTCCCTCCTCTGGGGGACCAAGTCACCACCGATAAACCCATCTTT. This codes for CACVPLPPLGDQVTTDKPIF.

Only a few counts were recorded for this clone. The CDR3, as DNA: TGTGCTCTTGGGGTCCAATCTTCCTCTACGCGGGTCTGGGGGATACGCTTAGGCACCGATAAACTCATCTTT. Encoded protein: CALGVQSSSTRVWGIRLGTDKLIF. The chain couples TRDV1 to TRDJ1; 12 nucleotides line up with TRDD3. The CDR3 has 24 residues. V was pared by 4 bases and J by 1 base, with 28 bases of the junction left unmatched. Germline CDR1 and CDR2: TSWWSYY and QGS.

In this sample, this clone turned up a few times. TCRdb lists the protein of a much larger clone for this DNA, which differs at residue 12, so this is likely a read error; the protein given here is translated from the DNA itself. The chain uses TRDV2 and TRDJ1; the match to TRDD3 covers 9 bases. Unmatched junction bases numbered 17, after V lost 3 bases and J lost 4 bases. The CDR3 runs 18 residues. Germline V gene data show CDR1 as GEAIGNYY and CDR2 as EKD. CDR3 DNA sequence: TGTGCCTGTGACCCCCCCCGCCTCCTGGGGGATGCTAGCGATAAACTCATCTTT. Translation gives CACDPPRLLGDASDKLIF.

Points on this clone: The protein TCRdb gives is from a much larger clone and does not agree with this DNA's translation at residues 9 and 17, likely a read error; the protein shown here comes from the DNA. The rearrangement uses TRDV1 and TRDJ1; possibly TRDD2 for D (5 bases). Germline V CDR1 and CDR2: TSWWSYY, QGS. The CDR3 has 18 amino acids. CDR3 sequence reads: CALGEPLYEEPYTDKLTF. CDR3 DNA sequence: TGTGCTCTTGGGGAACCTTTGTATGAGGAGCCCTACACCGATAAACTCACCTTT.

This clone was recorded at least ten times. A far larger clone is a single base away, which makes a read error likely. The sample carries other DNA sequences with the same CDR3. This chain uses TRDV1 with TRDJ2; the D call may be TRDD2 or TRDD3 (7 bases each). CDR3 size: 19 residues. Germline CDR1 and CDR2: TSWWSYY and QGS. Trimming took off 3 bases at V and 8 bases at J, with 28 bases between the two ends. The CDR3 nucleotides are TGTGCTCTTGGGGAGATAGCCTTCCTTCATGTACTGGGGAGGGCACAACTCTTCTTT. It is translated as CALGEIAFLHVLGRAQLFF.

To note about this clone: The protein that TCRdb holds for this DNA derives from a much larger clone and differs from the translated DNA at residue 7, which likely indicates a read error; the protein shown here is translated from the DNA. This specimen includes other DNA sequences encoding the same CDR3. CDR3 residues: CALGEKGWGIRYTDKLIF. CDR3 DNA sequence: TGTGCTCTTGGGGAAAAAGGCTGGGGGATCAGGTACACCGATAAACTCATCTTT. The chain couples TRDV1 to TRDJ1; TRDD3 aligns across 9 bases. From germline, CDR1 is TSWWSYY and CDR2 QGS. V was pared by 2 bases and J by 0 bases, with 10 bases of the junction left unmatched. The CDR3 has 18 amino acids.

This clone appeared a few times. A far more abundant clone sits one base away, making this likely a read error. The sample has other DNA sequences that encode this CDR3 too. This chain uses TRDV2 with TRDJ1, with 8 bases that match TRDD3. Germline V gene data show CDR1 as GEAIGNYY and CDR2 as EKD. V lost 5 bases and J lost 5; bases outside the gene matches: 27. The CDR3 runs to 20 residues. The CDR3 nucleotides read TGTGCCTGTGTACCGCTCCCTCCTCTGGGGGACCAAGTCACCACTGATAAACTCATCTTT. Its protein is CACVPLPPLGDQVTTDKLIF.

In the case of this clone: A read error likely explains why the TCRdb protein, taken from a much larger clone, differs from this DNA's translation at residue 4; the protein shown is translated from the DNA. The chain combines TRDV1 with TRDJ1, with D tentatively TRDD3 (5 bases). The germline V gene encodes CDR1 TSWWSYY and CDR2 QGS. The CDR3 contains 18 residues. The CDR3 reads CALVEPLYGEPYTDKLIF. DNA for the CDR3: TGTGCTCTTGTGGAACCTTTGTATGGGGAGCCCTACACCGATAAACTCATCTTT.

This clone was observed a few times. This DNA's translation differs at residue 11 from TCRdb's protein, which comes from a much larger clone; a read error is likely, and the protein shown is translated from the DNA. The CDR3, as DNA: TGTGCTCTTGGGGAACTGGGTCCAAAATGCCTTACTTCCGATAAACTCATCTTT. This encodes CALGELGPKCLTSDKLIF. The J gene is TRDJ1, the V gene TRDV1, with no clear D. Trimming left V 0 bases short and J 3 bases short, with 20 bases between. The CDR3 is 18 amino acids. The germline V gene has CDR1 TSWWSYY and CDR2 QGS.

This clone was picked up a small number of times. The protein in TCRdb stems from a much larger clone and differs at residue 6 from this DNA's translation, likely a read error; here the protein is translated from the DNA. The V and J genes are TRDV2 and TRDJ3; perhaps TRDD3 as D (6 bases). The ends were cut back, 6 bases at V and 0 bases at J, with 17 bases in the middle. Per the germline V gene, CDR1 is GEAIGNYY and CDR2 is EKD. The CDR3 is 18 residues long. CDR3 nucleotides: TGTGCCTGTCCATCGGCTGGGGTAAGCTCCTGGGACACCCGACAGATGTTTTTC. Protein product: CACPSAGVSSWDTRQMFF.

This clone has a handful of counts. The protein that TCRdb holds for this DNA derives from a much larger clone and differs from the translated DNA at residue 8, which likely indicates a read error; the protein shown here is translated from the DNA. The chain employs TRDV2 and TRDJ1; no clear D. Germline loops: CDR1 GEAIGNYY, CDR2 EKD. The germline V and J ends were trimmed by 0 bases and 0 bases, with 16 bases remaining between them. The CDR3 length is 17 residues. The CDR3: CACDTVGSESNTDKLIF. CDR3 bases: TGTGCCTGTGACACCGTAGGGAGCGAATCCAACACCGATAAACTCATCTTT.

This clone has a count of ten or more. The protein given by TCRdb reflects a much larger clone and differs at residue 9 from this DNA's translation, likely from a read error; the protein shown is the DNA's translation. This chain joins TRDV2 and TRDJ1; D is uncertain. Germline values: CDR1 GEAIGNYY, CDR2 EKD. The CDR3 contains 17 residues. V was trimmed by 3 bases and J by 0 bases, leaving 19 bases between them. CDR3 DNA sequence: TGTGCCTGTGACGACATGGGTGGGAGTCCCCACACCGATAAACTCATCTTT. It encodes CACDDMGGSPHTDKLIF.